This T cell receptor beta chain was observed in a study of patients and donors after allogeneic stem cell transplantation. This clonotype was found a few times. Each CDR3 protein gets one entry after TCRdb re-called the RT-PCR reads with MiXCR. Of roughly 960,000 distinct CDR3 sequences in the sample, about a sixth were seen once. The CDR3 is made up of 18 amino acids. The junction had 11 bases not matched to a gene; V was cut back by 5 bases and J by 2 bases. Germline assignment: CDR1 LNHNV and CDR2 YYDKDF (reference sequence). The J gene is TRBJ1-5, the V gene TRBV15; 11 nucleotides line up with TRBD1. Input material: blood, either unsorted or a sorted T cell fraction (not recorded which). The TCR sequence derives from a human donor who was either an allogeneic HSCT recipient or a stem cell or donor lymphocyte infusion donor (not recorded which). It is not recorded whose cells these are; they may come from a transplant donor. The CDR3, as DNA: TGTGCCACCAGCGGCGGGACAGGGGGTTTTTTTCGCAATCAGCCCCAGCATTTT. Translated, it gives CATSGGTGGFFRNQPQHF.